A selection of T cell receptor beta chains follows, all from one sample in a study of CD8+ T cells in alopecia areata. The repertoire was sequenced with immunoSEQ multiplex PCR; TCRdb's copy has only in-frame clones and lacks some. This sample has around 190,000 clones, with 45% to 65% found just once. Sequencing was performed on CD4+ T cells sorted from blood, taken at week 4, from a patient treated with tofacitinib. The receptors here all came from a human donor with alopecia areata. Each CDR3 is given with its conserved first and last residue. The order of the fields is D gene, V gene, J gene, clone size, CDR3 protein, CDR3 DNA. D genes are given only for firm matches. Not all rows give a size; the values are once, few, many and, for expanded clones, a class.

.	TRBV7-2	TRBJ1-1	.	CASSLYGETEAFF	TGTGCCAGCAGCTTATACGGGGAGACTGAAGCTTTCTTT
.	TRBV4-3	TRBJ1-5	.	CASSLGQSNQPQHF	TGCGCCAGCAGCCTGGGGCAGAGCAATCAGCCCCAGCATTTT
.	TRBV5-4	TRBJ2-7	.	CASSRGRGNLEQYF	TGTGCCAGCAGCCGAGGACGGGGCAACTTGGAGCAGTACTTC
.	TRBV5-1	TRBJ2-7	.	CASSGGQLISYEQYF	TGCGCCAGCTCCGGCGGACAGCTGATCTCCTACGAGCAGTACTTC
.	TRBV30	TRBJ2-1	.	CAWRPHGTLNEQFF	TGTGCCTGGAGACCCCATGGGACTTTAAATGAGCAGTTCTTC
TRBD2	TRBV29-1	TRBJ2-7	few	CSVRTGLADYEQYF	TGCAGCGTGCGAACTGGACTAGCGGACTACGAGCAGTACTTC
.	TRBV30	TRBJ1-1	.	CAWRVSGSAGRTEAFF	TGTGCCTGGAGGGTGTCCGGGTCAGCCGGTCGCACTGAAGCTTTCTTT
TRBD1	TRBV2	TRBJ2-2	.	CASRRTGGNTGELFF	TGTGCCAGCAGGAGGACAGGGGGCAACACCGGGGAGCTGTTTTTT
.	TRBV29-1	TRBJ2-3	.	CSVVQGRGPDTQYF	TGCAGCGTTGTTCAAGGGAGGGGGCCAGATACGCAGTATTTT
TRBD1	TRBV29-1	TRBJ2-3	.	CSVEGTAATDTQYF	TGCAGCGTGGAAGGGACAGCTGCCACAGATACGCAGTATTTT
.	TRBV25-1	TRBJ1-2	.	CASSAPGRSYYGYTF	TGTGCCAGCAGTGCCCCTGGCAGGAGCTACTATGGCTACACCTTC
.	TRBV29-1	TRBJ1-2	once	CSVGWTDGYTF	TGCAGCGTTGGTTGGACAGATGGCTACACCTTC
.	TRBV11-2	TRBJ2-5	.	CASSLTRDASKTQYF	TGTGCCAGCAGCTTAACCCGGGACGCGTCAAAGACCCAGTACTTC
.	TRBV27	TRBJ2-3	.	CASSPRPTDTQYF	TGTGCCAGCAGTCCCAGACCCACAGATACGCAGTATTTT
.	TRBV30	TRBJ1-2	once	CAWSANVRGYTF	TGTGCCTGGAGTGCCAACGTACGGGGCTACACCTTC
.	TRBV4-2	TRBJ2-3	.	CASSQAWADTQYF	TGTGCCAGCAGCCAAGCTTGGGCAGATACGCAGTATTTT
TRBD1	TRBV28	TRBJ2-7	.	CASSLRGQPNEQYF	TGTGCCAGCAGTTTACGGGGACAGCCCAACGAGCAGTACTTC
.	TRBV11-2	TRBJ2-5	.	CASSFPGSEETQYF	TGTGCCAGCAGCTTCCCCGGCAGCGAGGAGACCCAGTACTTC
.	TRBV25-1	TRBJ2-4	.	CASSDWTGGRSKNIQYF	TGTGCCAGCAGTGACTGGACCGGGGGTAGGTCCAAAAACATTCAGTACTTC
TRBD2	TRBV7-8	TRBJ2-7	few	CASSPSGGSSYEQYF	TGTGCCAGCAGCCCTAGCGGGGGGAGCTCCTACGAGCAGTACTTC
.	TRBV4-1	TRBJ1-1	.	CASSQDLTGRHTEAFF	TGCGCCAGCAGCCAAGATCTGACCGGGAGGCACACTGAAGCTTTCTTT
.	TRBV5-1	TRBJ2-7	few	CASSLALGPGYEQYF	TGCGCCAGCAGCTTGGCTCTGGGGCCGGGTTACGAGCAGTACTTC
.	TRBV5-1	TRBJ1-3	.	CASSRSGSGNTIYF	TGCGCCAGCAGCCGTTCAGGGTCTGGAAACACCATATATTTT
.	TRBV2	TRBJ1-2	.	CASSVTGHAEGYTF	TGTGCCAGCAGTGTTACGGGACACGCGGAAGGCTACACCTTC
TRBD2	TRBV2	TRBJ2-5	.	CASSELGTRGETQYF	TGTGCCAGCAGTGAACTCGGGACTAGAGGCGAGACCCAGTACTTC
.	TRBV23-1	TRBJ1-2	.	CASSQSRGDHSYGYTF	TGCGCCAGCAGTCAATCTAGGGGGGACCATAGCTATGGCTACACCTTC
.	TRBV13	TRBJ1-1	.	CASSFTRGLAFF	TGTGCCAGCAGCTTCACCAGGGGCCTAGCTTTCTTT
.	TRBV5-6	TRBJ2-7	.	CASTPPWTAITYEQYF	TGTGCCAGCACCCCCCCGTGGACAGCCATTACCTACGAGCAGTACTTC
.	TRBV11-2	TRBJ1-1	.	CASSAHRNTEAFF	TGTGCCAGCAGCGCTCACAGGAACACTGAAGCTTTCTTT
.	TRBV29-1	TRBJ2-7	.	CSALGRTSYEQYF	TGCAGCGCTCTGGGACGGACTTCCTACGAGCAGTACTTC
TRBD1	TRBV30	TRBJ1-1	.	CAWSSTTGRWGRNTEAFF	TGTGCCTGGAGTTCCACGACAGGGAGGTGGGGGCGGAACACTGAAGCTTTCTTT
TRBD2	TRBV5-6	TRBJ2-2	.	CASSWGLAEWNTGELFF	TGTGCCAGCAGCTGGGGACTAGCGGAGTGGAACACCGGGGAGCTGTTTTTT
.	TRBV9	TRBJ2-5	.	CASSVNPGQETQYF	TGTGCCAGCAGCGTTAACCCCGGCCAAGAGACCCAGTACTTC
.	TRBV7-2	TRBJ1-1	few	CASSYDRWNTEAFF	TGTGCCAGCAGCTACGACAGGTGGAACACTGAAGCTTTCTTT
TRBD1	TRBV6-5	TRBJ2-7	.	CASSYRDRGYEQYF	TGTGCCAGCAGTTACCGGGACAGGGGCTACGAGCAGTACTTC
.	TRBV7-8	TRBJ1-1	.	CASSIIRVNTEAFF	TGTGCCAGCAGCATCATCAGGGTGAACACTGAAGCTTTCTTT
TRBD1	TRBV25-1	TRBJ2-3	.	CASSGRTGVVDTQYF	TGTGCCAGCAGTGGGCGGACAGGGGTGGTTGATACGCAGTATTTT
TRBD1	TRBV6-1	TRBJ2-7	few	CASSDLGQDSYEQYF	TGTGCCAGCAGTGATTTAGGACAGGACTCCTACGAGCAGTACTTC
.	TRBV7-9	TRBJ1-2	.	CASSLVSAGLGYGYTF	TGTGCCAGCAGCTTAGTGTCCGCAGGGCTGGGCTATGGCTACACCTTC
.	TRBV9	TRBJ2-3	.	CASSVTSRADTQYF	TGTGCCAGCAGCGTCACTAGCAGGGCAGATACGCAGTATTTT
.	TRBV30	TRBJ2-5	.	CAWSLIATGTQYF	TGTGCCTGGAGTTTAATAGCGACCGGGACCCAGTACTTC
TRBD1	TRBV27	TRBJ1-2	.	CASSFVGGGYTF	TGTGCCAGCAGTTTCGTAGGGGGCGGCTACACCTTC
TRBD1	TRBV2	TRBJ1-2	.	CASSGTLTGSRDGYTF	TGTGCCAGCAGTGGCACCCTGACAGGGAGTCGAGATGGCTACACCTTC
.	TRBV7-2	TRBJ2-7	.	CASSQGPQPSSYEQYF	TGTGCCAGCAGCCAGGGCCCTCAACCCAGCTCCTACGAGCAGTACTTC
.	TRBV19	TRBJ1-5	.	CASDATGNQPQHF	TGTGCCAGTGATGCAACCGGCAATCAGCCCCAGCATTTT
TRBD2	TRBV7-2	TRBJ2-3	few	CASSPVPSGRDTQYF	TGTGCCAGCAGCCCGGTTCCTAGCGGGAGGGATACGCAGTATTTT
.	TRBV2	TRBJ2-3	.	CASSGQDADTQYF	TGTGCCAGCAGTGGACAAGACGCAGATACGCAGTATTTT
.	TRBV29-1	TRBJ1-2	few	CSVDRAPYGYTF	TGCAGCGTTGACAGGGCTCCTTATGGCTACACCTTC
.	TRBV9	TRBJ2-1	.	CASSLYGVGDIGNEQFF	TGTGCCAGCAGCCTCTATGGGGTGGGGGATATCGGAAATGAGCAGTTCTTC
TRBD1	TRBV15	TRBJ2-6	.	CATSMDRGANVLTF	TGTGCCACCAGCATGGACAGGGGGGCCAACGTCCTGACTTTC
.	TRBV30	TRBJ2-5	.	CAWRSETQYF	TGTGCCTGGAGGTCGGAGACCCAGTACTTC
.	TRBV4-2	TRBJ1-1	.	CASSPFTGNTEAFF	TGTGCCAGCAGCCCTTTTACGGGGAACACTGAAGCTTTCTTT
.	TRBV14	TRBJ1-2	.	CASSQVIRDGYTF	TGTGCCAGCAGCCAAGTGATCCGGGATGGCTACACCTTC